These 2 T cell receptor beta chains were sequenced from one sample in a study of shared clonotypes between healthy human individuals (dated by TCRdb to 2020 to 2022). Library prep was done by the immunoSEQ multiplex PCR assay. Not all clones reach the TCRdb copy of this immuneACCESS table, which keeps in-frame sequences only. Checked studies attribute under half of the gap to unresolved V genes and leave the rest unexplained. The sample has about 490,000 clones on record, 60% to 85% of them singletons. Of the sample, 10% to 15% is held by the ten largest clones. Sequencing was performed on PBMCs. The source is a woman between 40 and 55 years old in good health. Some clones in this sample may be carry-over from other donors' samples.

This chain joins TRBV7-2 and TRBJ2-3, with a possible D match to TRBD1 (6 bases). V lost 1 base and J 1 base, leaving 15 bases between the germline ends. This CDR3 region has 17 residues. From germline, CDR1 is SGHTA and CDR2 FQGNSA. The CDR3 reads CASSLGQGIIGTDTQYF. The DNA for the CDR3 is TGTGCCAGCAGCTTAGGGCAGGGGATAATTGGCACAGATACGCAGTATTTT.

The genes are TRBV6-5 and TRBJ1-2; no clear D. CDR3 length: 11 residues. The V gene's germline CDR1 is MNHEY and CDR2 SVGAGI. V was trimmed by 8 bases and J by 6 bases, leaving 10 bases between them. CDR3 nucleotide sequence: TGTGCCAGCGGACCAGGAGATGGCTACACCTTC. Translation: CASGPGDGYTF.